These 30 T cell receptor beta chains came from one sample sequenced in a study of cytomegalovirus exposure and HLA in healthy donors. The PCR had 60 Vbeta and 13 Jbeta primers. Profiled with immunoSEQ multiplex PCR; TCRdb holds only in-frame clones, not every one. The sample has about 130,000 clones, roughly 70% seen once. The source material was PBMCs. The receptors derive from a man in his forties in good health and CMV-seropositive.

The CDR3 sequence is CASSNSDTSYEQYF. For the CDR3, the DNA is TGTGCCAGCAGCAATTCGGACACAAGTTACGAGCAGTACTTC. The chain is built from TRBV21-1 and TRBJ2-7; TRBD1 is the table's D call, not checked against the DNA. TRBV21-1 represents a pseudogene. The CDR3 spans 14 residues.

This chain links TRBV6-1 with TRBJ1-5; tentatively, D is TRBD1 (6 bases). Germline-derived CDR1 and CDR2 are MNHNS and SASEGT. The V and J ends lost 8 bases and 1 base respectively, with 15 bases between them. CDR3 length equals 15 residues. Written as DNA, the CDR3 is TGTGCCAGCTCTTTACAGGGTTTGAGCAATCAGCCCCAGCATTTT. Amino acid sequence: CASSLQGLSNQPQHF.

The chain links TRBV9 to TRBJ2-3; the D gene is possibly TRBD1 (5 bases). V was cut by 4 bases and J by 2 bases, with 14 bases left in between. Germline V gene lookup returns CDR1 SGDLS and CDR2 YYNGEE. The CDR3 length is 15 residues. As DNA, the CDR3 is TGTGCCAGCAGCCCAGATGGACATGACACAGATACGCAGTATTTT. Translation: CASSPDGHDTDTQYF.

This rearrangement joins TRBV13 to TRBJ2-7, with D uncertain. The V and J ends lost 1 base and 3 bases respectively, with 4 bases between them. From germline, CDR1 is PRHDT and CDR2 FYEKMQ (reference sequence). This CDR3 has 12 residues. CDR3 amino acids: CASSLDNYEQYF. In DNA form, the CDR3 reads TGTGCCAGCAGCTTAGACAACTACGAGCAGTACTTC.

This clone was detected only once. This rearrangement joins TRBV7-9 to TRBJ2-2; D unresolved. V lost 1 base to trimming and J lost 1 base, with 7 bases between them. Looked up from germline, CDR1 is SEHNR and CDR2 is FQNEAQ (reference sequence). The CDR3 has 15 residues. Written as DNA, the CDR3 is TGTGCCAGCAGCTTAGGGCAGGTGAACACCGGGGAGCTGTTTTTT. Translated: CASSLGQVNTGELFF. Using reference TRBV7-9 and TRBJ2-2 for the parts outside the CDR3, the full variable domain is DTGVSQNPRHKITKRGQNVTFRCDPISEHNRLYWYRQTLGQGPEFLTYFQNEAQLEKSRLLSDRFSAERPKGSFSTLEIQRTEQGDSAMYLCASSLGQVNTGELFFGEGSRLTVL.

The chain recombines TRBV5-5 with TRBJ2-7; TRBD2 aligns across 9 bases. The J segment lost 2 bases and the V segment lost 2 bases, leaving 5 bases of the junction unmatched. The CDR3 extends over 15 amino acids. From germline, CDR1 is SGHKS and CDR2 YYEKEE (reference sequence). CDR3 in DNA: TGTGCCAGCAGCTTACTGACTAGCGGTGCCTACGAGCAGTACTTC. Encoded protein: CASSLLTSGAYEQYF.

The chain joins TRBV5-1 to TRBJ2-5; possible D gene TRBD2, 7 bases. V lost 4 bases, J lost 3 bases, and 16 bases lay in between. CDR3 length: 15 amino acids. CDR1 is SGHRS, CDR2 YFSETQ, per germline. For the CDR3, the DNA is TGCGCCAGCAGCGGACTAGGGGGTAAGAAAGAGACCCAGTACTTC. Its translation is CASSGLGGKKETQYF.

The chain joins TRBV7-2 to TRBJ2-2, with 9 positions matching TRBD2. Germline V CDR1 and CDR2: SGHTA, FQGNSA. V was clipped by 5 bases and J by 5 bases; unmatched bases: 3. The CDR3 length is 14 residues. CDR3 in DNA: TGTGCCAGCAGCGCGGGACTAGCAACCGGGGAGCTGTTTTTT. Translating it yields CASSAGLATGELFF.

This rearrangement joins TRBV30 to TRBJ2-5, with 7 bases lining up with TRBD1. CDR3 size: 15 residues. Germline values: CDR1 GTSNPN, CDR2 SVGIG (reference sequence). With 5 bases clipped from V and 1 base from J, the junction kept 10 bases outside the gene matches. The CDR3 region has the DNA TGTGCCTGGGAGGGGACGGGACAGCGCCAAGAGACCCAGTACTTC. This sequence encodes CAWEGTGQRQETQYF.

This chain connects TRBV19 to TRBJ2-3, with TRBD2 matching 7 bases. This CDR3 comprises 16 residues. The ends lost 6 bases at V and 0 bases at J; junction bases unmatched: 9. Germline V CDR1 and CDR2: LNHDA, SQIVND (reference sequence). Here the CDR3 reads CASSQGGLPSTDTQYF. CDR3 sequence (DNA): TGTGCCAGTAGCCAGGGAGGGCTACCTAGCACAGATACGCAGTATTTT. Filled out from reference TRBV19 and TRBJ2-3, the complete variable domain reads DGGITQSPKYLFRKEGQNVTLSCEQNLNHDAMYWYRQDPGQGLRLIYYSQIVNDFQKGDIAEGYSVSREKKESFPLTVTSAQKNPTAFYLCASSQGGLPSTDTQYFGPGTRLTVL.

The V and J genes are TRBV6-1 and TRBJ2-1, with a possible D match to TRBD1 (5 bases). CDR3 length: 14 residues. CDR1 is MNHNS and CDR2 is SASEGT in the germline V gene. Trimming left V 6 bases short and J 6 bases short, with 15 bases between. The CDR3 bases are TGTGCCAGCAGCTTCGAGCGCCAGGGCAATGAGCAGTTCTTC. It codes for CASSFERQGNEQFF.

In its sample, this clone was seen a few times. This chain links TRBV5-1 with TRBJ2-1; 13 positions match TRBD2. The CDR3 runs 17 residues. From germline, CDR1 is SGHRS and CDR2 YFSETQ. The V segment lost 4 bases and the J segment 8 bases; nucleotides outside the gene matches: 12. This CDR3 is CASSPPTGTSGTDEQFF. In nucleotides, the CDR3 is TGCGCCAGCAGCCCCCCAACGGGGACTAGCGGGACAGATGAGCAGTTCTTC.

The chain employs TRBV6-5 and TRBJ1-2; 8 nucleotides line up with TRBD1. The CDR3 is made up of 14 amino acids. Germline CDR1 is MNHEY and CDR2 is SVGAGI. J lost 4 bases, V lost 7 bases, and 8 bases had no gene match. The CDR3 nucleotides read TGTGCCAGCAACTACGGACAGGGCTTCTATGGCTACACCTTC. Amino acids: CASNYGQGFYGYTF.

CDR3 region: CASSDVGGETQYF. CDR3 bases: TGTGCCAGCAGTGACGTCGGGGGAGAGACCCAGTACTTC. V usage is TRBV2 and J usage is TRBJ2-5; perhaps TRBD2 as D (6 bases). In germline, CDR1 is SNHLY, CDR2 FYNNEI. There are 13 residues in the CDR3. Trimming left V 3 bases short and J 4 bases short, with 9 bases between.

The chain recombines TRBV28 with TRBJ1-4; no clear D gene. Deletions cut 6 bases from V and 0 bases from J, with 8 bases between. CDR3 length: 14 amino acids. CDR1 is MDHEN and CDR2 is SYDVKM in the germline V gene. The CDR3 nucleotides read TGTGCCAGCAGCAACTCTGCAACTAATGAAAAACTGTTTTTT. Its translation is CASSNSATNEKLFF.

The V call is TRBV6-5, the J call TRBJ2-7; maybe TRBD1 (6 bases). Germline lookup yields CDR1 MNHEY and CDR2 SVGAGI. This CDR3 region has 14 residues. V was cut by 5 bases and J by 6 bases, with 17 bases left in between. The CDR3 sequence: CASSVRGATSEQYF. The CDR3 nucleotides are TGTGCCAGCAGTGTCAGGGGAGCCACATCCGAGCAGTACTTC.

This clone occurred a few times. This chain uses TRBV9 with TRBJ1-3, with a possible D match to TRBD1 (5 bases). This CDR3 is 16 amino acids long. CDR1 is SGDLS and CDR2 is YYNGEE in the germline V gene. V was cut by 0 bases and J by 0 bases, with 10 bases left in between. The CDR3 reads CASSVELGGSGNTIYF. The CDR3 bases are TGTGCCAGCAGCGTAGAGCTGGGGGGCTCTGGAAACACCATATATTTT.

This clone was observed a handful of times. This chain uses TRBV7-9 with TRBJ2-2; no definite D call. Per the germline V gene, CDR1 is SEHNR and CDR2 is FQNEAQ (reference sequence). Trimming cost V 7 bases and J 2 bases, with 8 bases left between them. The CDR3 is made up of 13 amino acids. The chain's CDR3 is CASTFTNTGELFF. CDR3 bases: TGTGCCAGCACGTTTACTAACACCGGGGAGCTGTTTTTT.

This clone has just one count. The rearrangement joins TRBV19 to TRBJ1-2; 7 bases line up with TRBD1. CDR1 is LNHDA, CDR2 SQIVND, per germline (reference sequence). CDR3 length equals 15 residues. The V and J ends lost 6 bases and 8 bases, in that order; junction bases with no gene match: 15. CDR3 bases: TGTGCCAGTAGAACGGGGACAGCCGTCCTGGCCGGCTACACCTTC. This gives the protein CASRTGTAVLAGYTF.

The chain links TRBV7-2 to TRBJ2-4; 9 bases fit TRBD1. Per the germline V gene, CDR1 is SGHTA and CDR2 is FQGNSA. This CDR3 is built from 16 residues. The V gene end was trimmed by 4 bases and the J gene end by 4 bases; junction bases not matched to a gene: 8. CDR3 sequence (DNA): TGTGCCAGCAGCTCCGGTCCGGGACAGGGTAAAAACATTCAGTACTTC. This sequence encodes CASSSGPGQGKNIQYF.

In this sample, this clone turned up once. CDR3 protein: CASSYSGEGAFF. The CDR3 coding sequence is TGTGCCAGCAGTTACTCGGGGGAGGGGGCTTTCTTT. V and J are TRBV6-5 and TRBJ1-1, with D possibly being TRBD1 (5 bases). Germline V lookup: CDR1 MNHEY, CDR2 SVGAGI. V was shortened by 0 bases and J by 11 bases, with 10 bases between the two germline ends. This CDR3 contains 12 residues.

The chain joins TRBV4-1 to TRBJ1-6; D gene ambiguous. The germline V gene encodes CDR1 MGHRA and CDR2 YSYEKL. This CDR3 has 14 amino acids. V lost 2 bases, J lost 10 bases, and 12 bases lay in between. The DNA of the CDR3 is TGCGCCAGCAGCCAAATCACCGCAGGCTCACCCCTCCACTTT. Its protein product is CASSQITAGSPLHF.

This sequence joins TRBV5-1 and TRBJ2-3; 7 bases agree with TRBD2. Germline V gives CDR1 SGHRS, CDR2 YFSETQ. The V and J ends lost 3 bases and 2 bases, in that order; junction bases with no gene match: 3. The CDR3 spans 14 residues. The CDR3 nucleotides are TGCGCCAGCAGCTCCGGGACTATCACAGATACGCAGTATTTT. The encoded protein is CASSSGTITDTQYF.

V gene TRBV5-6 combines with J gene TRBJ1-3, with D maybe TRBD1 (5 bases). V dropped 4 bases and J dropped 1 base, with 15 bases sitting between them. The CDR3 totals 16 residues. Germline-derived CDR1 and CDR2 are SGHDT and YYEEEE. In DNA form, the CDR3 reads TGTGCCAGCAGCGACTCTTTCGGGGGATCTGGAAACACCATATATTTT. As protein: CASSDSFGGSGNTIYF.

The gene calls are TRBV4-1 and TRBJ1-5; D is uncertain. With 0 bases removed from V and 4 bases from J, the gap between germline ends came to 7 bases. The V gene's germline CDR1 is MGHRA and CDR2 YSYEKL. The length of the CDR3 is 14 residues. CDR3 amino acids: CASSQDSGNQPQHF. The CDR3 DNA is TGCGCCAGCAGCCAAGATTCGGGGAATCAGCCCCAGCATTTT.

The table lists this clone with a count of one. This sequence joins TRBV27 and TRBJ2-2, with 9 bases matching TRBD1. This CDR3 is 18 amino acids long. V shed 1 base, J shed 4 bases, and the junction held 10 bases outside the gene matches. The germline V gene encodes CDR1 MNHEY and CDR2 SMNVEV (reference sequence). CDR3 region: CASSLWSRTGAGTGELFF. The DNA of the CDR3 is TGTGCCAGCAGTTTATGGTCCCGGACAGGGGCGGGCACCGGGGAGCTGTTTTTT.

This chain connects TRBV6-4 to TRBJ1-2; TRBD1 is a possible D gene (5 bases). The CDR3 extends over 16 amino acids. Germline V gene data show CDR1 as MRHNA and CDR2 as SNTAGT. The V gene lost 7 bases and the J gene lost 7 bases, with 25 bases spanning the gap. CDR3 sequence (DNA): TGTGCCAGCACCCCTTTTGGTCCAGGGTCTTTTGGTGGCTACACCTTC. This sequence encodes CASTPFGPGSFGGYTF.

This chain connects TRBV29-1 to TRBJ1-2; D possibly corresponds to TRBD1 (6 bases). Trimming left V 8 bases short and J 8 bases short, with 15 bases between. The CDR3 consists of 11 residues. Germline V lookup: CDR1 SQVTM, CDR2 ANQGSEA. CDR3 bases: TGCAGCACTACAGGGAAAGGGGGCTACACCTTC. Protein sequence: CSTTGKGGYTF.

As to this clone: Since the CDR3 does not end with the conserved phenylalanine or tryptophan, this likely comes from a read error. No DNA is shown, since the ends of the CDR3 on it are uncertain; the CDR3 is the one TCRdb lists. The CDR3 is CASSFKASG. The gene calls are TRBV5-4 and TRBJ1-2; whether TRBD1, the table's D call, matches the DNA was not checked. The CDR3 sequence runs 9 residues, both termini included. Germline lookup yields CDR1 SGHNT and CDR2 YYREEE (reference sequence).

The chain has TRBV2 and TRBJ2-2; 14 bases are a match to TRBD2. V dropped 6 bases and J dropped 6; count of bases not matched to a gene: 3. The CDR3 has 15 amino acids. Germline lookup yields CDR1 SNHLY and CDR2 FYNNEI. Written as DNA, the CDR3 is TGTGCCAGCAGCGCGACTAGCGGGAGGGCCGGGGAGCTGTTTTTT. Translation: CASSATSGRAGELFF.